Following are 10 T cell receptor beta chains from one sample sequenced in a study of metastatic and nonmetastatic thyroid tumors (dated by TCRdb to the early 2020s). No patient had received any treatment before thyroid surgery. Library prep was done by PCR. The run used an Illumina HiSeq 4000. TCRdb itself trimmed the public reads at Q25 with fastp, ran MiXCR and retained productive beta chains. This sample holds over 6,500 clones; under 3.5% were observed only once. 16% of the sample is held by the ten biggest clonotypes. The sequencing input was tumor tissue. Every receptor here comes from a female donor with papillary thyroid cancer or a benign thyroid nodule (not recorded which). Some clones in this sample may be carry-over from other donors' samples.

This clone was found many times. V is TRBV5-4 and J is TRBJ2-2; 7 bases agree with TRBD2. With 1 base clipped from V and 3 bases from J, the junction kept 6 bases outside the gene matches. This CDR3 is 16 amino acids long. CDR1 is SGHNT, CDR2 YYREEE, per germline (reference sequence). CDR3 nucleotides: TGTGCCAGCAGCTTGAGAGGGGCGGGGGACACCGGGGAGCTGTTTTTT. Translation gives CASSLRGAGDTGELFF.

Judged by abundance, this clone is medium-sized (0.01 to 0.1%). The genes are TRBV6-1 and TRBJ2-7; possible D gene TRBD2, 6 bases. Germline assignment: CDR1 MNHNS and CDR2 SASEGT. The CDR3 loop spans 13 amino acids. Trimming shortened V by 7 bases and J by 5 bases, and 15 bases separated the two germline ends. The CDR3 DNA reads TGTGCCAGCATTAAGGCGGGGACCCACGAGCAGTACTTC. Its translation: CASIKAGTHEQYF.

This clone has at least ten counts. This chain uses TRBV7-8 with TRBJ2-7; tentative D call: TRBD1 (6 bases). Trimming took off 1 base at V and 0 bases at J, with 10 bases between the two ends. The CDR3 is 15 amino acids. Germline values: CDR1 SGHVS, CDR2 FQNEAQ. CDR3 sequence reads: CASSLGGQSSYEQYF. The CDR3, as DNA: TGTGCCAGCAGCTTAGGGGGACAAAGCTCCTACGAGCAGTACTTC.

This clone is termed medium-sized. V and J are TRBV2 and TRBJ1-2, with D tentatively TRBD1 (5 bases). V dropped 2 bases and J dropped 8 bases, with 21 bases sitting between them. CDR3 length equals 16 residues. Germline V CDR1 and CDR2: SNHLY, FYNNEI. DNA for the CDR3: TGTGCCAGCAGTGAATCAGGTCCAGGGATCGTGGAAGGCTACACCTTC. Its translation: CASSESGPGIVEGYTF.

This clone was seen repeatedly, ten times or more. The CDR3 spells CASSQDRIRFTDTQYF. CDR3 nucleotide sequence: TGTGCCAGCAGCCAAGACCGTATCAGGTTCACAGATACGCAGTATTTT. The chain employs TRBV4-2 and TRBJ2-3, with D hard to call. Trimming stripped 0 bases from V and 2 bases from J, with 12 bases between. CDR3 length: 16 amino acids. Germline V gene data show CDR1 as LGHNA and CDR2 as YNFKEQ.

This clone is termed medium-sized. The chain is built from TRBV6-1 and TRBJ2-7; 8 bases map to TRBD1. Losses at the gene ends were 6 bases for V and 5 bases for J; bases not matched to a gene: 6. The CDR3 has 13 residues. Germline V gives CDR1 MNHNS, CDR2 SASEGT. In nucleotides, the CDR3 is TGTGCCAGCAGCATCTGGACAGGGCACGAGCAGTACTTC. Amino acid sequence: CASSIWTGHEQYF.

By proportion, this clone is medium-sized. This sequence joins TRBV6-2 or TRBV6-3 and TRBJ2-7; 16 bases agree with TRBD2. The germline V gene encodes CDR1 MNHEY and CDR2 SVGEGT. This CDR3 is built from 19 residues. V lost 4 bases to trimming and J lost 4 bases; unmatched junction nucleotides: 13. The CDR3 reads CASSSDGTSGREFPYEQYF. The CDR3 DNA reads TGTGCCAGCAGTTCCGACGGGACTAGCGGGAGGGAGTTCCCTTACGAGCAGTACTTC.

Within the sample, this clone is medium-sized (0.01 to 0.1%). The chain combines TRBV10-3 with TRBJ2-1, with 10 bases identical to TRBD2. CDR3 length: 17 amino acids. Germline trimming cut 0 bases from V and 1 base from J; bases unmatched to any gene: 3. Germline V gives CDR1 ENHRY, CDR2 SYGVKD. In DNA, the CDR3 is TGTGCCATCAGTGAGTCCCTAGCGGGAGTATCCTACAATGAGCAGTTCTTC. Translating gives CAISESLAGVSYNEQFF.

This clone ranks as medium-sized. The chain links TRBV24-1 to TRBJ2-3, with a possible D match to TRBD2 (5 bases). The CDR3 is 15 amino acids. V lost 3 bases, J lost 4 bases, and 13 bases lay in between. Germline lookup yields CDR1 KGHDR and CDR2 SFDVKD. The CDR3 DNA reads as TGTGCCACCAGTGATCTCTTAGCGCCGGCAGATACGCAGTATTTT. Residues: CATSDLLAPADTQYF.

This clone is judged medium-sized. The CDR3 reads CSAREVGTDTQYF. Written as DNA, the CDR3 is TGCAGTGCTAGAGAGGTGGGGACAGATACGCAGTATTTT. The chain carries TRBV20-1 and TRBJ2-3; D remains unclear. The CDR3 is 13 residues long. Germline CDR1 reads DFQATT; CDR2 reads SNEGSKA (reference sequence). The V end was cut by 0 bases, the J end by 3 bases, with 7 bases between.